One TCR beta chain is described in this entry. Its antigen specificity is not known. Base qualities are not recorded, but no much larger clone differs from it by a single base. The sample comes from a study of vaccination and CD4 T cells after COVID-19 (dated by TCRdb to between 2021 and 2022). Notes on the research overall: In the convalescent cohort there were six males and four females, among whom were two Hispanic individuals, seven Caucasians, two Asians and one multiracial person. Memory CD4+ T cell crossreactivity between SARS-CoV-2 and common cold coronavirus spike proteins was assessed at the TCR clonotype level in an earlier paper using these donors. Post-vaccine blood samples were collected a median of about 69 days after the second vaccine dose, ranging from 14 to 241 days. The spike-specific CD4+ TCR repertoire was compared before and after mRNA vaccination in about nine COVID-19 convalescent patients and a few infection-naive healthy vaccine recipients. Post-COVID blood samples were collected from convalescent patients a median of about 92 days after diagnosis, with a range of roughly 35 to 161 days. For stimulating the cultures, overlapping spike peptide pools were used, derived from SARS-CoV-2 as well as from the common cold coronaviruses HCoV-NL63, HCoV-OC43 and HCoV-229E. Control cultures used a CEFX viral epitope pool as positive control, an HIV-1 Nef peptide pool as negative control, or no peptide. Participants received two doses of either the Pfizer-BioNTech BNT162b2 vaccine (n=8) or the Moderna mRNA-1273 vaccine (n=2). Results and caveats for the whole study, not just this receptor: Among convalescent patients, a median about 90% of the SARS-CoV-2-reactive clones seen after vaccination appeared only after vaccination, which suggests priming specific to the vaccine. Of the vaccine-specific clones found in convalescent patients, nearly all (304 of 307) were mono-reactive for SARS-CoV-2 spike instead of being cross-reactive with common cold coronaviruses. The study included relatively few convalescent patients and did not analyze early timepoints after natural infection. An increase in the median number of SARS-CoV-2-reactive clonotypes from approximately 21 after infection to approximately 41 after vaccination was observed, but the change was not found to be significant.

Interpreted using the paper, the treatment or condition label stands for: roughly ten-day PBMC culture with coronavirus spike peptide pools or control peptides (ViraFEST assay). CD4+ T cells from unexposed donors were collected before the COVID-19 pandemic (2011-2018). The study used the ViraFEST assay, which expanded antigen-specific T cells with peptide pools and then identified expanded clonotypes by TCR sequencing. Each well held 2.2 million or so PBMCs cultured in IMDM containing roughly 5% human AB serum and 9 to 10 IU/ml IL-2, with 9 to 10 ug/ml peptide pools added. Half of the culture medium was replaced with fresh IL-2-containing medium on days 3 and 7. After roughly nine days of culture, CD4+ T cells were isolated by negative selection using the EasySep CD4+ T cell isolation kit. As cell numbers permitted, CD4+ T cells from unexposed donors were tested for reactivity to SARS-CoV-2 S and N and to four common cold coronavirus spike pools. Ficoll-Paque Plus gradient centrifugation was used to isolate PBMCs from whole blood, and the isolated PBMCs were then either used fresh or cryopreserved at -140C. Culture conditions were generally each tested in triplicate wells. The leukapheresis product for the unexposed donors was obtained through commercial purchase.

Library preparation was by PCR. At the Johns Hopkins FTIC core, DNA from the cultured CD4+ T cells underwent TCR sequencing with the Oncomine TCR Beta short-read assay. Genomic DNA was extracted from the cultured CD4+ T cells with the QIAamp micro DNA kit. Oncomine TCR Beta libraries made from cultured CD4+ T cells were pooled using unique dual indexes and sequenced on an Illumina iSeq 100. Turning to the authors' computational methods: Non-productive sequences were removed, and CDR3s not starting with C, not ending with F or W, or shorter than 7 amino acids were discarded. Antigen-specific clonotypes were identified with the MANAFEST web application by comparing peptide-stimulated wells with reference and other culture wells. To be called positive, a clone needed an FDR below 0.05, an odds ratio above 5, and a productive frequency above 0.1% in at least two of three replicate wells. A clonotype counted as cross-reactive if it showed significant expansion both in the SARS-CoV-2 spike wells and in at least one common cold coronavirus spike condition. CDR3 homology was assessed with Levenshtein distances (stringdist) and unrooted phylogenetic trees (ape) in R version 3.6.1. TCRdb applied fastp at Q25 and MiXCR to the public reads, then kept only in-frame beta chains. One record per CDR3 amino acid sequence lists the most common genes and DNA. TCRdb's processing, not the study's, gives the V and J calls here. The sample yields over 7,500 distinct CDR3 sequences; about 43% were counted once. Of the sample, roughly an eighth is held by the ten largest clones.

The specimen was CD4+ T cells from blood, cultured in vitro. The source of this sequence is a human donor in good health.

The CDR3 loop reads CASMTGTGKAFF. The DNA sequence is given as TGTGCCAGCATGACGGGGACAGGGAAGGCTTTCTTT. This chain joins TRBV28 to TRBJ1-1; 9 bases in between match TRBD1. The CDR3 starts with the cysteine, ends with the phenylalanine, and has 12 residues. The DNA shown is the 36-base CDR3, in frame from base 1. The germline V gene encodes CDR1 MDHEN and CDR2 SYDVKM. V ends up 7 bases short and J 11 bases short, with an unmatched junction base count of 8. Outside the CDR3, residues come from the reference TRBV28 and TRBJ1-1 proteins, so the full variable domain is: DVKVTQSSRYLVKRTGEKVFLECVQDMDHENMFWYRQDPGLGLRLIYFSYDVKMKEKGDIPEGYSVSREKKERFSLILESASTNQTSMYLCASMTGTGKAFFGQGTRLTVV.